The 22 T cell receptor beta chains below were found in one sample sequenced in a study of T cells in Graves' hyperthyroidism and ophthalmopathy. Amplification targeted TCR beta CDR3 regions from RNA transcripts. The TCR CDR3 was amplified in a first-round RT-PCR using the HTBI primer set. TCRdb passed the multiplex PCR reads through MiXCR, listing each CDR3 protein once. The sample lists 500,000 or so distinct CDR3 sequences, roughly 18% occurring once. The material sequenced was blood. The receptors shown here come from a woman aged 18-29 years with Graves' ophthalmopathy.

This clonotype was counted ten times or more. The chain links TRBV20-1 to TRBJ2-3; 9 bases align to TRBD2. The CDR3 length is 12 residues. Trimming at V came to 3 bases and at J to 6 bases, leaving 1 base not matched to a gene. Germline CDR1 is DFQATT and CDR2 is SNEGSKA (reference sequence). The CDR3 protein is CSARRGGDTQYF. The CDR3 DNA reads as TGCAGTGCTAGGCGGGGGGGGGATACGCAGTATTTT.

This clonotype has ten or more counts. The CDR3 DNA reads as TGTGCCAGTAGTCCCGTAACAGGGGTTAACACTGAAGCTTTCTTT. It codes for CASSPVTGVNTEAFF. The genes are TRBV19 and TRBJ1-1, with 7 bases lining up with TRBD1. Germline-derived CDR1 and CDR2 are LNHDA and SQIVND (reference sequence). V lost 5 bases, J lost 2 bases, and 8 bases stayed unmatched. The CDR3 covers 15 residues.

This clonotype has just a few counts. V usage is TRBV5-4 and J usage is TRBJ1-5; 7 bases align to TRBD1. J was trimmed by 1 base and V by 4 bases; bases with no gene match: 14. Germline CDR1 is SGHNT and CDR2 is YYREEE (reference sequence). The CDR3 covers 18 residues. This CDR3 reads CASSGGGGRGRSNQPQHF. The CDR3 coding sequence is TGTGCCAGCAGCGGGGGAGGGGGCAGGGGCAGGAGCAATCAGCCCCAGCATTTT. Looking up the rest from reference TRBV5-4 and TRBJ1-5 gives the full variable domain: ETGVTQSPTHLIKTRGQQVTLRCSSQSGHNTVSWYQQALGQGPQFIFQYYREEENGRGNFPPRFSGLQFPNYSSELNVNALELDDSALYLCASSGGGGRGRSNQPQHFGDGTRLSIL.

In this sample, this clonotype turned up many times. The CDR3 loop reads CASTLAGGPSTDTQYF. The CDR3, as DNA: TGTGCCAGCACCCTAGCGGGGGGGCCCAGCACAGATACGCAGTATTTT. The rearrangement links TRBV2 to TRBJ2-3; 12 bases are shared with TRBD2. This CDR3 contains 16 residues. Germline trimming cut 7 bases from V and 0 bases from J; bases unmatched to any gene: 5. Germline CDR1 is SNHLY and CDR2 is FYNNEI.

There are many counts of this clonotype. V gene TRBV30 combines with J gene TRBJ1-3, with D maybe TRBD1 (5 bases). CDR3 length: 14 residues. Between the trimmed V and J ends, which lost 3 bases and 4 bases, there was a span of 13 bases. Germline lookup yields CDR1 GTSNPN and CDR2 SVGIG (reference sequence). CDR3 DNA sequence: TGTGCCTGGAGCCCACAGGCTCTGGGAAACACCATATATTTT. Encoded protein: CAWSPQALGNTIYF.

This clonotype appeared many times. The DNA for the CDR3 is TGTGCCAGCAGTGACAACACCGGGGAGCTGTTTTTT. Its protein is CASSDNTGELFF. This chain links TRBV6-1 with TRBJ2-2, with D uncertain. This CDR3 region has 12 residues. V was clipped by 3 bases and J by 2 bases, with 1 base between them. CDR1 is MNHNS and CDR2 is SASEGT in the germline V gene.

This clonotype has at least ten counts. The rearrangement links TRBV12-3 or TRBV12-4 to TRBJ1-1; D gene uncertain. V was pared by 5 bases and J by 9 bases, with 19 bases between. The CDR3 has 14 residues. CDR3: CASSPLSGRGQAFF. The CDR3 DNA reads TGTGCCAGCAGTCCTTTGAGTGGGAGAGGACAAGCTTTCTTT.

In its sample, this clonotype was seen many times. This chain links TRBV15 with TRBJ2-1; D may be TRBD1 (5 bases). Looked up from germline, CDR1 is LNHNV and CDR2 is YYDKDF (reference sequence). Trimming removed 3 bases at V and 5 bases at J, with 20 bases between. CDR3 length equals 17 residues. DNA of the CDR3: TGTGCCACCAGCAGTCTACCAGCCGACAGCCCCGACAATGAGCAGTTCTTC. This gives the protein CATSSLPADSPDNEQFF.

CDR3 in amino acids: CASSQDIYRGSYNEQFF. The DNA of the CDR3 is TGTGCCAGCAGCCAAGATATTTACAGGGGCTCCTACAATGAGCAGTTCTTC. The V and J genes are TRBV4-2 and TRBJ2-1; 7 bases match TRBD1. CDR1 and CDR2 (germline): LGHNA, YNFKEQ. Losses at the gene ends were 0 bases for V and 0 bases for J; bases not matched to a gene: 5. The CDR3 extends over 17 amino acids.

This clonotype was observed a few times. The rearrangement joins TRBV4-1 to TRBJ1-1; 9 bases fit TRBD1. The germline gives CDR1 MGHRA, CDR2 YSYEKL. CDR3 length: 14 residues. J gave up 5 bases and V 1 base, and 2 bases lay outside the gene matches. The CDR3 region is CASSQAGTGTEAFF. CDR3 in DNA: TGCGCCAGCAGCCAAGCCGGGACAGGGACTGAAGCTTTCTTT.

In this sample, this clonotype turned up many times. The V and J genes are TRBV5-1 and TRBJ2-7; weak D call: TRBD2 (5 bases). Trimming removed 6 bases from V and 4 bases from J, with 17 bases in between. From germline, CDR1 is SGHRS and CDR2 YFSETQ. The CDR3 is made up of 14 amino acids. The CDR3 sequence is CASITNWERYEQYF. For the CDR3, the DNA is TGCGCCAGCATTACGAATTGGGAGCGTTACGAGCAGTACTTC.

This clonotype has at least ten counts. The chain links TRBV28 to TRBJ1-1, with a tentative D call TRBD1 (6 bases). CDR3 length equals 16 residues. Trimming removed 1 base from V and 0 bases from J, with 12 bases in between. CDR1 and CDR2 from the germline V gene are MDHEN and SYDVKM. CDR3 nucleotide sequence: TGTGCCAGCAGTTTATCGGGGGGGGGCTTGAACACTGAAGCTTTCTTT. Its protein is CASSLSGGGLNTEAFF.

The J gene is TRBJ2-1, the V gene TRBV9; 10 bases are shared with TRBD2. Germline V gene data show CDR1 as SGDLS and CDR2 as YYNGEE. CDR3 size: 14 residues. Trimming took 5 bases from V and 9 from J; bases not matched to a gene: 8. CDR3 bases: TGTGCCAGCAGTTCTAGCGGGAGATTAGTTGAGCAGTTCTTC. It specifies CASSSSGRLVEQFF.

This clonotype has a handful of counts. The chain combines TRBV7-9 with TRBJ1-1, with no clear D. The CDR3 sequence is 14 residues long. The V gene's germline CDR1 is SEHNR and CDR2 FQNEAQ (reference sequence). The V and J ends lost 5 bases and 6 bases respectively, with 16 bases between them. The CDR3 spells CASSPPMDSAEAFF. The CDR3 DNA is TGTGCCAGCAGCCCCCCTATGGATTCGGCTGAAGCTTTCTTT.

The CDR3 DNA sequence: TGCAGCGTTGAAGCAGTCAGGAGCACTGGAAACACCATATATTTT. Translated: CSVEAVRSTGNTIYF. The chain employs TRBV29-1 and TRBJ1-3; D is ambiguous. Germline CDR1 and CDR2: SQVTM and ANQGSEA. The CDR3 runs to 15 residues. V shed 1 base and J shed 2 bases, with 12 bases lying between them.

Points on this clonotype: Given a much more abundant clone one base away, this may be a read error. The rearrangement uses TRBV27 and TRBJ1-5; maybe TRBD1 (6 bases). This CDR3 contains 14 residues. CDR1 and CDR2 (germline): MNHEY, SMNVEV (reference sequence). The CDR3 protein is CAGRHTGSNQPQHF. DNA of the CDR3: TGTGCCGGCAGACATACAGGGAGCAATCAGCCCCAGCATTTT.

This clonotype was seen ten or more times. The chain joins TRBV3-1 to TRBJ2-3; D gene unclear. Germline V CDR1 and CDR2: LGHDT, YNNKEL (reference sequence). CDR3 size: 13 residues. V was cut by 4 bases and J by 5 bases, with 10 bases left in between. CDR3 region: CASSRLSEDTQYF. As DNA, the CDR3 is TGTGCCAGCAGCCGCCTATCAGAAGATACGCAGTATTTT.

V is TRBV5-1 and J is TRBJ1-3; D unresolved. The CDR3 is 15 amino acids. V lost 7 bases and J 4 bases, leaving 18 bases between the germline ends. CDR1 SGHRS and CDR2 YFSETQ come from the germline V gene. The CDR3 region has the DNA TGCGCCAGCGCCGGCGGTTGGGGAAAGGGAAACACCATATATTTT. Amino acid sequence: CASAGGWGKGNTIYF.

This clonotype was seen ten or more times. The rearrangement uses TRBV6-2 or TRBV6-3 and TRBJ2-7; D gene uncertain. Trimming cost V 7 bases and J 3 bases, with 7 bases left between them. The germline CDR1 and CDR2 sequences are MNHEY and SVGEGT. The CDR3 spans 11 residues. CDR3 region: CASTDGYEQYF. CDR3 coding DNA: TGTGCCAGCACCGACGGCTACGAGCAGTACTTC.

The chain links TRBV2 to TRBJ2-1; D is perhaps TRBD2 (6 bases). Germline values: CDR1 SNHLY, CDR2 FYNNEI. CDR3 length: 13 residues. The V gene lost 4 bases and the J gene lost 4 bases, with 8 bases spanning the gap. Here the CDR3 reads CASSGEAYNEQFF. The CDR3 nucleotides are TGTGCCAGCAGTGGGGAGGCTTACAATGAGCAGTTCTTC.

This clonotype has more than one count but fewer than ten. J is TRBJ1-1 and V is TRBV28; a possible D gene is TRBD1 (5 bases). V dropped 4 bases and J dropped 4 bases, with 13 bases sitting between them. The CDR3 is 14 residues long. Germline V gene lookup returns CDR1 MDHEN and CDR2 SYDVKM. The CDR3 DNA reads as TGTGCCAGCAGTTCGTTAGGGGATACCACTGAAGCTTTCTTT. This encodes CASSSLGDTTEAFF. The whole variable domain, remainder taken from reference TRBV28 and TRBJ1-1, is DVKVTQSSRYLVKRTGEKVFLECVQDMDHENMFWYRQDPGLGLRLIYFSYDVKMKEKGDIPEGYSVSREKKERFSLILESASTNQTSMYLCASSSLGDTTEAFFGQGTRLTVV.

This clonotype has ten or more counts. The gene calls are TRBV7-9 and TRBJ2-1, with 8 bases aligning to TRBD2. Per germline, CDR1 SEHNR and CDR2 FQNEAQ (reference sequence). This CDR3 region has 16 residues. The V gene end was trimmed by 5 bases and the J gene end by 4 bases; junction bases not matched to a gene: 10. CDR3 sequence reads: CASSPRTAGAYNEQFF. CDR3 in DNA: TGTGCCAGCAGCCCCCGGACAGCGGGAGCATACAATGAGCAGTTCTTC.